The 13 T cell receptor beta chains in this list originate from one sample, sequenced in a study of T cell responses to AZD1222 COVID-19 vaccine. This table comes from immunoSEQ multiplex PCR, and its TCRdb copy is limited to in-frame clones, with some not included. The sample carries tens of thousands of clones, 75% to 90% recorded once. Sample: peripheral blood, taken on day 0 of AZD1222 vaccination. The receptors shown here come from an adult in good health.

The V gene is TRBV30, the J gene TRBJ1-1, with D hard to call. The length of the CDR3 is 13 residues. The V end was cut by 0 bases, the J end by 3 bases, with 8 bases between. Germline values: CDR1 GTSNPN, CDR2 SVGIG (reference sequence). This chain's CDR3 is CAWSVNWDTEAFF. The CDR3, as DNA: TGTGCCTGGAGTGTAAATTGGGACACTGAAGCTTTCTTT.

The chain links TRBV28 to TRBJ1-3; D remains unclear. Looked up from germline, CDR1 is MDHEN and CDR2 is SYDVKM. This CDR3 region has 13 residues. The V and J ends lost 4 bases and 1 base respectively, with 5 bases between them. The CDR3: CASSSGSGNTIYF. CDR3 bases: TGTGCCAGCAGTTCAGGTTCTGGAAACACCATATATTTT.

In DNA form, the CDR3 reads TGTGCCAGCAGCTTAGTGGCAGCAGGAAACACCATATATTTT. Translated: CASSLVAAGNTIYF. The J gene is TRBJ1-3, the V gene TRBV7-8; D uncertain. Looked up from germline, CDR1 is SGHVS and CDR2 is FQNEAQ. The CDR3 has 14 residues. V was trimmed by 1 base and J by 4 bases, leaving 8 bases between them.

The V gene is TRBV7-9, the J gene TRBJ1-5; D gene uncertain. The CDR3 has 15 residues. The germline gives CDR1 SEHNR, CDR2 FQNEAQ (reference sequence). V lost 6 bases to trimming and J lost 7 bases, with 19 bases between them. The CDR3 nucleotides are TGTGCCAGCAGGCTCGGACCGGAGCTGGAGCAGCCCCAGCATTTT. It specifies CASRLGPELEQPQHF.

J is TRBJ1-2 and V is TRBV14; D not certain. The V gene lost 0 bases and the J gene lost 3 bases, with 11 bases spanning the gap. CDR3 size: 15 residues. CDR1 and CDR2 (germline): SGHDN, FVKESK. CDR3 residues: CASSQDSLPYYGYTF. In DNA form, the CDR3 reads TGTGCCAGCAGCCAAGATTCCCTTCCGTACTATGGCTACACCTTC.

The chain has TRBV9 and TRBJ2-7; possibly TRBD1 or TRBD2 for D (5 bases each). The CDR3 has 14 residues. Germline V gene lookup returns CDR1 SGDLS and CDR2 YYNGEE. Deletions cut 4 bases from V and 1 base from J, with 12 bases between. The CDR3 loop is CASSPIGGSYEQYF. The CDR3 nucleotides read TGTGCCAGCAGCCCCATTGGGGGTTCCTACGAGCAGTACTTC.

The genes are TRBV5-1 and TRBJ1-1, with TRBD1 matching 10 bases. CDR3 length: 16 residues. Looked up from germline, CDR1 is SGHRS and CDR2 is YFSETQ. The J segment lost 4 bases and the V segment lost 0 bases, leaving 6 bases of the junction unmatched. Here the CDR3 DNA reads TGCGCCAGCAGCTTGGCCTTAAGGACAGGGGGCACTGAAGCTTTCTTT. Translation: CASSLALRTGGTEAFF. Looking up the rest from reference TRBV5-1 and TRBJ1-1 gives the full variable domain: KAGVTQTPRYLIKTRGQQVTLSCSPISGHRSVSWYQQTPGQGLQFLFEYFSETQRNKGNFPGRFSGRQFSNSRSEMNVSTLELGDSALYLCASSLALRTGGTEAFFGQGTRLTVV.

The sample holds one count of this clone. CDR3 DNA: TGTGCCAGCAGTTTTGCACAACCGAACACTGAAGCTTTCTTT. This sequence encodes CASSFAQPNTEAFF. This chain joins TRBV27 and TRBJ1-1; D remains ambiguous. This CDR3 contains 14 residues. The V and J ends lost 3 bases and 1 base respectively, with 9 bases between them. Per germline, CDR1 MNHEY and CDR2 SMNVEV (reference sequence).

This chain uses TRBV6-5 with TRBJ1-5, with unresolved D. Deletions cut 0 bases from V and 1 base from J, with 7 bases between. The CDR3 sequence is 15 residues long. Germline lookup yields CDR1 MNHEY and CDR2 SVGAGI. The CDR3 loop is CASSYSGRSNQPQHF. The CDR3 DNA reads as TGTGCCAGCAGTTACTCTGGGCGAAGCAATCAGCCCCAGCATTTT.

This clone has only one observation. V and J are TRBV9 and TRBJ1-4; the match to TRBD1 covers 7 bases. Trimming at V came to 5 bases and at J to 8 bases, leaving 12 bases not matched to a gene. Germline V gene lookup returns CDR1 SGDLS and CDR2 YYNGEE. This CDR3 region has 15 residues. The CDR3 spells CASRDSQGLKEKLFF. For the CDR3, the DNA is TGTGCCAGCAGGGACTCACAGGGGCTCAAGGAAAAACTGTTTTTT.

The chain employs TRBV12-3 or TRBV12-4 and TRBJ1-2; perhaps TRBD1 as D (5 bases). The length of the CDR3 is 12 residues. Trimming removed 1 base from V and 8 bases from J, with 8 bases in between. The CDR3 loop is CASSLEGVGYTF. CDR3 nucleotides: TGTGCCAGCAGTTTAGAAGGGGTGGGCTACACCTTC.

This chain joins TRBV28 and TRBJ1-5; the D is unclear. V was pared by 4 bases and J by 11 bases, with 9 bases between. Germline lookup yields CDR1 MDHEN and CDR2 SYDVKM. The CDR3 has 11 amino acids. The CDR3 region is CASSSTVAQHF. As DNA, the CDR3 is TGTGCCAGCAGTTCGACCGTGGCCCAGCATTTT.

The CDR3: CATSPLGVGGYTF. CDR3 nucleotide sequence: TGTGCCACCAGCCCTCTCGGGGTCGGGGGCTACACCTTC. V usage is TRBV15 and J usage is TRBJ1-2; no clear D gene. Germline assignment: CDR1 LNHNV and CDR2 YYDKDF (reference sequence). The CDR3 totals 13 residues. Trimming took off 5 bases at V and 8 bases at J, with 15 bases between the two ends. The whole variable domain, filled in from reference TRBV15 and TRBJ1-2, reads DAMVIQNPRYQVTQFGKPVTLSCSQTLNHNVMYWYQQKSSQAPKLLFHYYDKDFNNEADTPDNFQSRRPNTSFCFLDIRSPGLGDTAMYLCATSPLGVGGYTFGSGTRLTVV.